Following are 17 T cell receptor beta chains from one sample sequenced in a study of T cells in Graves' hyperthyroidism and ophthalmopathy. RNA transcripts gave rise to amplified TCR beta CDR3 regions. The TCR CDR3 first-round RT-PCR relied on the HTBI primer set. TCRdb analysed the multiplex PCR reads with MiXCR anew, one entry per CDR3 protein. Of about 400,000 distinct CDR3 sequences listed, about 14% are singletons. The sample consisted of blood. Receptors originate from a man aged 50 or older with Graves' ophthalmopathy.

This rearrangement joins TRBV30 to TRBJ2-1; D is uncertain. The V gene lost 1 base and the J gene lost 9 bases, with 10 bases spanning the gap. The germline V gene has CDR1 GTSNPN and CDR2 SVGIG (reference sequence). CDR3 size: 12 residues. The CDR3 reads CAWSGSMPEQFF. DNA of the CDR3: TGTGCCTGGAGTGGAAGTATGCCTGAGCAGTTCTTC.

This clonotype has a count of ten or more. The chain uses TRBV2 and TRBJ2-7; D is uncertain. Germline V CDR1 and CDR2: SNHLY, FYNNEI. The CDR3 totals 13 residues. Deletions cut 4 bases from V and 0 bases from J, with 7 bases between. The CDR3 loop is CASSGVGSYEQYF. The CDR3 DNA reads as TGTGCCAGCAGTGGTGTCGGCTCCTACGAGCAGTACTTC.

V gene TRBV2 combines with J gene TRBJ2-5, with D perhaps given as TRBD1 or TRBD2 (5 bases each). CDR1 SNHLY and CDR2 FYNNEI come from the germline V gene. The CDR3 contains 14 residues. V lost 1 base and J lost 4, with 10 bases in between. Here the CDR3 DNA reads TGTGCCAGCAGTGAAGGGCTCGGGACAGAGACCCAGTACTTC. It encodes CASSEGLGTETQYF.

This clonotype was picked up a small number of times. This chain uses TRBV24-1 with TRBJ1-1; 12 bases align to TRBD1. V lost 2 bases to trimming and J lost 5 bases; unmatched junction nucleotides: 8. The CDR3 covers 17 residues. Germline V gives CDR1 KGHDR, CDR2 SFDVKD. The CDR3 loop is CATSDYPGQGAETEAFF. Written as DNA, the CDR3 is TGTGCCACCAGTGATTATCCGGGACAGGGGGCAGAGACTGAAGCTTTCTTT.

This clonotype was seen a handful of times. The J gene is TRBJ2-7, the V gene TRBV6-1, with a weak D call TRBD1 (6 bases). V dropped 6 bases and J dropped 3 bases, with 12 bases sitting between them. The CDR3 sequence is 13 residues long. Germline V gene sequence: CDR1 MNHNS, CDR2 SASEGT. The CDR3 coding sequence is TGTGCCAGCAGGAACGGACAGTTCTACGAGCAGTACTTC. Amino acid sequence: CASRNGQFYEQYF.

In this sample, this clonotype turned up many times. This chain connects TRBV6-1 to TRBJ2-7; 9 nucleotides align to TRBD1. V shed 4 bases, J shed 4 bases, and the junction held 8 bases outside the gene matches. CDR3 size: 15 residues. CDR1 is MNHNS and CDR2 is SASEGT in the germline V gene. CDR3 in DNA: TGTGCCAGCAGTGCGACGCCGGGACAGGGTTACGAGCAGTACTTC. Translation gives CASSATPGQGYEQYF.

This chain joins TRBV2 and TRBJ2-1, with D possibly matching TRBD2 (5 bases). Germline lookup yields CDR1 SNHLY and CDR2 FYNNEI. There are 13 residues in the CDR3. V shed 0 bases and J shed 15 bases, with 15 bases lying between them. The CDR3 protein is CASSEALRRGGFF. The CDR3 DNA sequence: TGTGCCAGCAGTGAAGCGCTTCGACGGGGTGGGTTCTTC.

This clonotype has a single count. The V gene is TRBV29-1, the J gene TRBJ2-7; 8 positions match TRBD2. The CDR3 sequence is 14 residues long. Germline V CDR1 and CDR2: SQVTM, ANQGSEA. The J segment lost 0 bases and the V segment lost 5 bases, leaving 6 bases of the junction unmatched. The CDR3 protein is CSVRLAGGSYEQYF. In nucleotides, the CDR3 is TGCAGCGTTCGCCTAGCGGGTGGCTCCTACGAGCAGTACTTC.

The CDR3 loop is CATKAIAEEQFF. CDR3 DNA sequence: TGTGCCACCAAGGCTATAGCGGAGGAGCAGTTCTTC. The chain joins TRBV10-3 to TRBJ2-1, with D perhaps matching TRBD2 (6 bases). The CDR3 sequence is 12 residues long. The germline gives CDR1 ENHRY, CDR2 SYGVKD. V lost 10 bases to trimming and J lost 10 bases, with 17 bases between them.

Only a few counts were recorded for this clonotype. CDR3 sequence (DNA): TGTGCCAGCAGCCGGACAGATAACGCCCCTGTCGATGAGCAGTTCTTC. Its translation is CASSRTDNAPVDEQFF. The V gene is TRBV7-9, the J gene TRBJ2-1; a weak D match, TRBD1 (6 bases). Germline V gene data show CDR1 as SEHNR and CDR2 as FQNEAQ (reference sequence). V lost 5 bases to trimming and J lost 8 bases, with 22 bases between them. This CDR3 contains 16 residues.

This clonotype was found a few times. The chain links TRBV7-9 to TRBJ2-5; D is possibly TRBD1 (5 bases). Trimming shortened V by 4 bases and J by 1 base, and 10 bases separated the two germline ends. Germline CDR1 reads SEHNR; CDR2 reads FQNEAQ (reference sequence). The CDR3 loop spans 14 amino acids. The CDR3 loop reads CASSSRQFQETQYF. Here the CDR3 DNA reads TGTGCCAGCAGCTCACGACAGTTCCAAGAGACCCAGTACTTC.

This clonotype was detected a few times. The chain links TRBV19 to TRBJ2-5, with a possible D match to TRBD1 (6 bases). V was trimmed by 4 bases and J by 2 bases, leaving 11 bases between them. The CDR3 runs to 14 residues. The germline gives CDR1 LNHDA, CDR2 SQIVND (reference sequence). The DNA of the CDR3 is TGTGCCAGTAGTAGAGGGACAACTCAAGAGACCCAGTACTTC. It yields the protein CASSRGTTQETQYF.

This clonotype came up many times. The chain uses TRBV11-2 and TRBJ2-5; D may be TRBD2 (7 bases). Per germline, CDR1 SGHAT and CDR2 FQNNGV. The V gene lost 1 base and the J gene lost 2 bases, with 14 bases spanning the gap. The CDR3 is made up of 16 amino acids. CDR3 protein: CASSLGASGQQETQYF. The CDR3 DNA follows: TGTGCCAGCAGCTTAGGGGCTAGCGGACAGCAAGAGACCCAGTACTTC.

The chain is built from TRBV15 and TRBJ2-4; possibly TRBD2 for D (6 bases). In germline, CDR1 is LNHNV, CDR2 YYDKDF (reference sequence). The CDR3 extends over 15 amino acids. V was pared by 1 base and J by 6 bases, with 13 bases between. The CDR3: CATSRGGGTLNIQYF. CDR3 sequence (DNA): TGTGCCACCAGCAGAGGGGGCGGGACCTTAAACATTCAGTACTTC.

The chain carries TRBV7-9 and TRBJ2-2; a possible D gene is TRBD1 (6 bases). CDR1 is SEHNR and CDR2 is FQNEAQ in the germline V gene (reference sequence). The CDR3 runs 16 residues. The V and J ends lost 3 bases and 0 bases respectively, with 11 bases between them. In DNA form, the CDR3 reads TGTGCCAGCAGCTTTACAGGGAGCCCGAACACCGGGGAGCTGTTTTTT. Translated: CASSFTGSPNTGELFF.

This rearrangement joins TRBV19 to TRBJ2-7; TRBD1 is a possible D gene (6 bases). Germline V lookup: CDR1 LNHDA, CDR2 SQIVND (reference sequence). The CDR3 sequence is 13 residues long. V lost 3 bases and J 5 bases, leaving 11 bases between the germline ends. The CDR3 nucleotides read TGTGCCAGTAGTATGGGCAGGGGCAACGAGCAGTACTTC. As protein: CASSMGRGNEQYF.

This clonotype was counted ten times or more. The CDR3 bases are TGTGCCAGCAGCTTAACGGCAGGAGCTAACTATGGCTACACCTTC. The encoded protein is CASSLTAGANYGYTF. The chain couples TRBV13 to TRBJ1-2; D is undetermined. Trimming shortened V by 2 bases and J by 0 bases, and 10 bases separated the two germline ends. Germline CDR1 PRHDT, CDR2 FYEKMQ (reference sequence). This CDR3 region has 15 residues.